This record concerns one TCR beta chain sequence. What it recognizes is unknown. This sample stems from a study of shared clonotypes between healthy human individuals. Generated by immunoSEQ multiplex PCR, the TCRdb table keeps only in-frame clones and is missing some. The data hold about 730,000 clones, with 55% to 80% observed a single time. CDR1 is MNHEY, CDR2 SVGAGI, per germline. This CDR3 spans 16 amino acids. V gave up 4 bases and J gave up 3 bases, with 19 bases separating them. Broader study findings: Non-shared clonotypes had lower generation probabilities than those shared by all four donors.

The sequence derives from a woman aged 25 to 45 in good health. The chain employs TRBV6-5 and TRBJ2-7, with D tentatively TRBD2 (6 bases). Source material: memory CD4+ T cells sorted from blood. The subset here: CD45RA-negative fraction. The CDR3 region is CASSFTLGLELYEQYF. The DNA for the CDR3 is TGTGCCAGCAGTTTCACGCTGGGACTGGAGCTCTACGAGCAGTACTTC.